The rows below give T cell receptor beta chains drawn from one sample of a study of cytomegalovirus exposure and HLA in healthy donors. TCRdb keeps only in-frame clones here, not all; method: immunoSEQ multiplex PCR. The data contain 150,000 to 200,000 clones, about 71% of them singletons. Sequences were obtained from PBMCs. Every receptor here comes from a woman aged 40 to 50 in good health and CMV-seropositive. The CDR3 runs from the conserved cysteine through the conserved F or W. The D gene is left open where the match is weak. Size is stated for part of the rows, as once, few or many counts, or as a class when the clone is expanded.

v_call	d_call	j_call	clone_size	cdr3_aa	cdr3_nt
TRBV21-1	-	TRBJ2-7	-	CASSKPGQRYEQYF	TGTGCCAGCAGCAAACCGGGACAGCGGTACGAGCAGTACTTC
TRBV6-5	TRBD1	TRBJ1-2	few	CASRKPGQGSYGYTF	TGTGCCAGCAGGAAACCGGGACAGGGTAGTTATGGCTACACCTTC
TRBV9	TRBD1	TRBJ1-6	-	CASSVKFIKGGQGVAGSYNSPLHF	TGTGCCAGCAGCGTAAAGTTCATCAAAGGGGGACAGGGAGTTGCGGGCTCCTATAATTCACCCCTCCACTTT
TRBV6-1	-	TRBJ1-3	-	CASRQGAGNTIYF	TGTGCCAGCAGACAAGGAGCTGGAAACACCATATATTTT
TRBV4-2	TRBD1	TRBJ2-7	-	CASSQDAGGYEQYF	TGTGCCAGCAGCCAAGACGCAGGGGGATACGAGCAGTACTTC
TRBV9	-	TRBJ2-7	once	CASSVGPGLGYEQYF	TGTGCCAGCAGCGTAGGGCCGGGGTTGGGGTACGAGCAGTACTTC
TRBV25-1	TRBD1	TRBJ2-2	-	CASSENRGSGELFF	TGTGCCAGCAGTGAAAACAGGGGCTCCGGGGAGCTGTTTTTT
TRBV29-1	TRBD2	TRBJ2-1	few	CSAPIGGGSSYNEQFF	TGCAGCGCCCCTATCGGGGGAGGGAGCTCCTACAATGAGCAGTTCTTC
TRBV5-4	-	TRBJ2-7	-	CATRSGSSYEQYF	TGTGCCACCCGTAGCGGCTCTTCCTACGAGCAGTACTTC
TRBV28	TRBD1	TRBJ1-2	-	CASSQSTGAHGYTF	TGTGCCAGCAGTCAATCGACAGGGGCGCATGGCTACACCTTC
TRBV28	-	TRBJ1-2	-	CASSLLSRTVYGYTF	TGTGCCAGCAGTCTTTTAAGTCGGACAGTCTATGGCTACACCTTC
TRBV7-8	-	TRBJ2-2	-	CASRQTRLTPTGELFF	TGTGCCAGCAGGCAGACCCGACTAACCCCCACCGGGGAGCTGTTTTTT
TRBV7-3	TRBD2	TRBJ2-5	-	CASSLTVAGGTQYF	TGTGCCAGCAGCTTAACCGTCGCGGGGGGCACCCAGTACTTC
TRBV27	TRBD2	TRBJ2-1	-	CASSPSGTYNEQFF	TGTGCCAGCAGTCCTAGCGGAACCTACAATGAGCAGTTCTTC
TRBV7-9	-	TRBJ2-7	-	CASSPQIRGEQYF	TGTGCCAGCAGCCCACAGATTCGGGGGGAGCAGTACTTC
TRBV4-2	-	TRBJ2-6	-	CASSQDLVSGANVLTF	TGTGCCAGCAGCCAAGATCTAGTCTCTGGGGCCAACGTCCTGACTTTC
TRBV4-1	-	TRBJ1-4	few	CASSQEAGVGEKLFF	TGCGCCAGCAGCCAAGAGGCGGGGGTGGGGGAAAAACTGTTTTTT
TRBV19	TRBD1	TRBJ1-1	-	CASLGTGGNPEAFF	TGTGCCAGTTTGGGGACAGGGGGAAATCCTGAAGCTTTCTTT
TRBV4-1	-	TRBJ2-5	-	CASSHDLSRQGRETQYF	TGCGCCAGCAGCCACGACCTCTCAAGGCAGGGTCGAGAGACCCAGTACTTC
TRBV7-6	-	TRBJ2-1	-	CASSLAVTGLTYNEQFF	TGTGCCAGCAGCTTAGCGGTTACAGGCCTTACTTACAATGAGCAGTTCTTC
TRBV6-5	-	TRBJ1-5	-	CASSYSGLTNQPQHF	TGTGCCAGCAGTTACTCGGGGCTTACCAATCAGCCCCAGCATTTT
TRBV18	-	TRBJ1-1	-	CASSPLGRVTEAFF	TGTGCCAGCTCACCACTGGGGAGGGTCACTGAAGCTTTCTTT
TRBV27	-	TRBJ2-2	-	CASSLTGRKNTGELFF	TGTGCCAGCAGTTTAACGGGAAGAAAGAACACCGGGGAGCTGTTTTTT
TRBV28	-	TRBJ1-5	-	CASSYFRSNQPQHF	TGTGCCAGCAGTTATTTTCGTAGCAATCAGCCCCAGCATTTT
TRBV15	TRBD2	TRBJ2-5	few	CATSRSTGTSETQYF	TGTGCCACCAGCAGATCTACCGGGACTAGCGAGACCCAGTACTTC
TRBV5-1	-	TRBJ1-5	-	CASSLEGINQPQNF	TGCGCCAGCAGCTTGGAGGGGATAAATCAGCCCCAGAATTTT
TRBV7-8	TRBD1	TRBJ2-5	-	CASRPAKGDRGVETQYF	TGTGCCAGCAGACCAGCTAAAGGAGACAGGGGCGTAGAGACCCAGTACTTC
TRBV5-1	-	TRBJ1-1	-	CASSFAGIETEAFF	TGCGCCAGCAGCTTCGCGGGTATCGAAACTGAAGCTTTCTTT
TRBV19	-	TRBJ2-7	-	CASSISRFSYEQYF	TGTGCCAGTAGTATAAGTAGATTCTCCTACGAGCAGTACTTC
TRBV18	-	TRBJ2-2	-	CASSPYTSANTGELFF	TGTGCCAGCTCACCATACACGTCCGCGAACACCGGGGAGCTGTTTTTT
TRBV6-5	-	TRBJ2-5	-	CASSYSSRAQGETQYF	TGTGCCAGCAGTTACTCCTCCAGGGCGCAGGGAGAGACCCAGTACTTC
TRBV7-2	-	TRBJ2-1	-	CASSLRNSNNEQFF	TGTGCCAGCAGCTTACGTAACAGTAACAATGAGCAGTTCTTC
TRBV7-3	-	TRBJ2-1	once	CASSLLPGDNEQFF	TGTGCCAGCAGCTTACTTCCCGGGGACAATGAGCAGTTCTTC
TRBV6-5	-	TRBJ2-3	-	CASSTWGDREDTQYF	TGTGCCAGCAGTACGTGGGGGGATAGGGAAGATACGCAGTATTTT
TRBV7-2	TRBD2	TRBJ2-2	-	CASSLGGSVTGELFF	TGTGCCAGCAGCTTGGGCGGGAGCGTTACCGGGGAGCTGTTTTTT
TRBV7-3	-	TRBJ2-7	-	CATTRTAINYEQYF	TGTGCCACGACCAGGACAGCCATTAACTACGAGCAGTACTTC
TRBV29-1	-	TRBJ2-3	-	CSVAVHPGDTQYF	TGCAGCGTGGCGGTCCATCCGGGTGATACGCAGTATTTT
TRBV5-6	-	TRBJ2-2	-	CASSLGRESGELFF	TGTGCCAGCAGCTTGGGCAGGGAAAGCGGGGAGCTGTTTTTT
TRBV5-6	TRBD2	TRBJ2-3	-	CASSNAGAIDTQYF	TGTGCCAGCAGCAATGCGGGAGCAATAGATACGCAGTATTTT
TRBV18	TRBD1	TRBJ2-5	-	CASSPQGAEETQYF	TGTGCCAGCTCACCACAGGGGGCGGAGGAGACCCAGTACTTC
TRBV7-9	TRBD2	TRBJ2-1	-	CASSPIEGAGGPHEQFF	TGTGCCAGCAGCCCGATTGAGGGAGCGGGAGGGCCCCATGAGCAGTTCTTC
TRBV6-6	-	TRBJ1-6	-	CASSYSTANNSPLHF	TGTGCCAGCAGTTACTCGACAGCGAATAATTCACCCCTCCACTTT
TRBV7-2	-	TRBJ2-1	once	CASSSRLVGPLDEQFF	TGTGCCAGCAGCTCCAGACTAGTGGGTCCATTGGATGAGCAGTTCTTC
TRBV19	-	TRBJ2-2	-	CASTLSTVTLLTGELFF	TGTGCCAGTACTCTCTCGACAGTTACGTTATTAACCGGGGAGCTGTTTTTT
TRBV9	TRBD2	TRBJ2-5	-	CASSVVSSGGGDQETQYF	TGTGCCAGCAGCGTAGTTTCGAGTGGCGGGGGAGACCAAGAGACCCAGTACTTC
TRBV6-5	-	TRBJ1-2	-	CASSLTAVLDYGYTF	TGTGCCAGCAGTCTTACAGCCGTGCTTGACTATGGCTACACCTTC
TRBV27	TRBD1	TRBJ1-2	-	CASSLGTGSGYTF	TGTGCCAGCAGTTTAGGGACAGGGAGTGGCTACACCTTC
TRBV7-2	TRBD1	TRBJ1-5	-	CASSSGQREQPQHF	TGTGCCAGCAGCTCGGGACAGAGGGAACAGCCCCAGCATTTT
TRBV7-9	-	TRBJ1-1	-	CSSSSFGRGLNTEAFF	TGTTCCAGCAGCTCTTTTGGGAGGGGTCTGAACACTGAAGCTTTCTTT
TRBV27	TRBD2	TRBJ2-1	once	CASSLTSGGLSGQFF	TGTGCCAGCAGTCTAACTAGCGGGGGGCTCTCTGGGCAGTTCTTC
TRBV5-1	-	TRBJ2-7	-	CASSADGVAHEQYF	TGCGCCAGCAGCGCGGACGGGGTAGCCCACGAGCAGTACTTC
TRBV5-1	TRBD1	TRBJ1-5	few	CASSPQGVGQPQHF	TGCGCCAGCAGCCCTCAGGGGGTAGGCCAGCCCCAGCATTTT
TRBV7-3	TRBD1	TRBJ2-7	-	CASSLTPGTGYEQYF	TGTGCCAGCAGCTTAACGCCGGGGACAGGCTACGAGCAGTACTTC
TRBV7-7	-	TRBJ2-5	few	CASSLANSGPGTQYF	TGTGCTAGCAGCTTAGCGAACAGCGGGCCGGGGACCCAGTACTTC
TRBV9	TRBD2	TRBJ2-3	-	CASSPLGGTSPDTQYF	TGTGCCAGCAGCCCACTCGGAGGGACTAGCCCAGATACGCAGTATTTT
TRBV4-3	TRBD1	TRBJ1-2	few	CASSQDRDRMIGYTF	TGCGCCAGCAGCCAAGACCGGGACAGGATGATTGGCTACACCTTC
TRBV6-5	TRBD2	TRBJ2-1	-	CASTNAPSGINEQFF	TGTGCCAGCACCAACGCGCCCAGCGGGATCAATGAGCAGTTCTTC